The subject of this entry is one T cell receptor beta chain. This sample is drawn from a study of T cells in Graves' hyperthyroidism and ophthalmopathy. RNA transcripts gave rise to amplified TCR beta CDR3 regions. Primed by the HTBI set, a first-round RT-PCR was run on the TCR CDR3. TCRdb itself ran the multiplex PCR reads through MiXCR, one entry per CDR3 protein. Of over 250,000 distinct CDR3 sequences in the sample, over 15% were seen once. CDR3 size: 14 residues. Germline CDR1 KGHDR, CDR2 SFDVKD. J was trimmed by 7 bases and V by 3 bases; bases with no gene match: 4. Sequenced: blood. V is TRBV24-1 and J is TRBJ1-5; TRBD1 matches at 8 bases. The TCR was taken from an older woman with Graves' ophthalmopathy. The chain's CDR3 is CATSDPGTGQPQHF. DNA of the CDR3: TGTGCCACCAGTGATCCAGGGACAGGACAGCCCCAGCATTTT.